The clone carrying this T cell receptor beta chain was recorded once. Germline V gene sequence: CDR1 SEHNR, CDR2 FQNEAQ (reference sequence). V dropped 5 bases and J dropped 0; count of bases not matched to a gene: 12. CDR3 length: 17 residues. The entry originates in a study of blood T cell repertoires in COVID-19. Some clones are missing from TCRdb's copy, which holds only in-frame ones; the method was immunoSEQ multiplex PCR. The sample holds about 140,000 clones, roughly three quarters seen once. This sequence originates from a woman between 45 and 60 years old who had recovered from COVID-19. This rearrangement joins TRBV7-9 to TRBJ2-5; TRBD2 aligns across 7 bases. Sequenced material: PBMCs or T cells enriched from blood (not recorded which). The CDR3 DNA sequence: TGTGCCAGCAGCCCCGGGGACTATCCATGGTACCAAGAGACCCAGTACTTC. Its protein is CASSPGDYPWYQETQYF.